The clone carrying this T cell receptor (beta chain) was recorded a few times. Its target is unknown. The CDR3 length is 19 residues. V dropped 6 bases and J dropped 0; count of bases not matched to a gene: 19. Germline loops: CDR1 MDHEN, CDR2 SYDVKM. Library preparation for TCR beta used quantitative 5'-RACE with molecular barcodes. MiXCR was run by TCRdb on the 5' RACE reads, yielding one entry per CDR3 protein. The data show some 63,000 distinct CDR3 sequences, 6.2% seen once. The sample belongs to a study of CD8 T cells in ankylosing spondylitis. Whole-study findings and limits: The authors reported significant enrichment of disease-linked clones in matched ankylosing spondylitis synovial fluid. Clones that were linked to disease were CD8+ and were relatively rare in peripheral blood. Blood from ankylosing spondylitis patients appeared to carry a characteristic roughly 8-variant TCR beta motif.

The clonotype comes from a male donor with ankylosing spondylitis. The sequenced sample consisted of synovial fluid, either unsorted or a sorted T cell fraction (not recorded which). The J gene is TRBJ1-2, the V gene TRBV28; 7 nucleotides line up with TRBD1. CDR3 region: CASSNRGPFASPANYGYTF. In DNA form, the CDR3 reads TGTGCCAGCAGCAACAGGGGTCCTTTCGCCTCTCCCGCTAACTATGGCTACACCTTC.